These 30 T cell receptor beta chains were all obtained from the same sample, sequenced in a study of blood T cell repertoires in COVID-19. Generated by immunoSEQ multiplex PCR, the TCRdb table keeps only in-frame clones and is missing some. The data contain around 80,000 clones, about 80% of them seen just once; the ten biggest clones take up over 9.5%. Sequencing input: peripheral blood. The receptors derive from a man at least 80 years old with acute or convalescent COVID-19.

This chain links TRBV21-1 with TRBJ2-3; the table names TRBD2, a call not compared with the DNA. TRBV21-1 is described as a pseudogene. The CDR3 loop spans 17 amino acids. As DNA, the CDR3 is TGTGCCAGCAGCAAGCCTAGCGGTGGGAGGGCCCGCGATACGCAGTATTTT. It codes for CASSKPSGGRARDTQYF.

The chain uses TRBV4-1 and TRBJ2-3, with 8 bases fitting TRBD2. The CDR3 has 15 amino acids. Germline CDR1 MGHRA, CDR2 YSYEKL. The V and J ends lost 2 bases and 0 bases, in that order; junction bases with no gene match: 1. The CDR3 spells CASSQIAGSTDTQYF. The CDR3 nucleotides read TGCGCCAGCAGCCAAATAGCGGGGAGCACAGATACGCAGTATTTT.

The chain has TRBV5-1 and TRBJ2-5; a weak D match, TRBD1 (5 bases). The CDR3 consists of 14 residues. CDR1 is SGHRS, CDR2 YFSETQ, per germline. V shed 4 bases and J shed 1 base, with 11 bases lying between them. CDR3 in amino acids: CASSGNRIQETQYF. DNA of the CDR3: TGCGCCAGCAGCGGTAACAGGATCCAAGAGACCCAGTACTTC.

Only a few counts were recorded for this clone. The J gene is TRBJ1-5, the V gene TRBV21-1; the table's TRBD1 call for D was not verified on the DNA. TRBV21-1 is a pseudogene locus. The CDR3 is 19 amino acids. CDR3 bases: TGTGCCAGCAGCAAAAACCAGACAGGGTCAGGGTATAGCAATCAGCCCCAGCATTTT. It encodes CASSKNQTGSGYSNQPQHF.

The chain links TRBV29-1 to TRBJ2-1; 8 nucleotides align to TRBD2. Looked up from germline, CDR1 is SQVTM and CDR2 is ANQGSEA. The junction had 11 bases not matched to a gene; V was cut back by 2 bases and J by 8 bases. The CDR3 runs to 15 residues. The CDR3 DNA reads TGCAGCGTTGAATGGGTCGGGGGGGCGGCAGATGAGCAGTTCTTC. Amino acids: CSVEWVGGAADEQFF.

The CDR3 DNA is TGTGCCAGTAGGGACAGGGGAAGCGTGGACTATGGCTACACCTTC. It codes for CASRDRGSVDYGYTF. The genes are TRBV19 and TRBJ1-2, with 9 bases fitting TRBD1. The CDR3 extends over 15 amino acids. Germline V gene data show CDR1 as LNHDA and CDR2 as SQIVND (reference sequence). V lost 6 bases to trimming and J lost 3 bases; unmatched junction nucleotides: 8.

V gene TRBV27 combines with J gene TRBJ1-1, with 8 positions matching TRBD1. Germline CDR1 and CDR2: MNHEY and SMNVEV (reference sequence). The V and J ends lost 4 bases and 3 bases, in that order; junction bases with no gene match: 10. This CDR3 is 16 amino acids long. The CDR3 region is CASSSGQGQLDTEAFF. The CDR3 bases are TGTGCCAGCAGTTCAGGACAGGGCCAATTGGACACTGAAGCTTTCTTT.

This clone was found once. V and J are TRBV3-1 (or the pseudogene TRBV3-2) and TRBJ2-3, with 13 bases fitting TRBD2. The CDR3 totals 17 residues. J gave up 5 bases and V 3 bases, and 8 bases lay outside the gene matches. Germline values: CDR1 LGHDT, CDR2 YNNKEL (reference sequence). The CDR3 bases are TGTGCCAGCAGCCACCACACTAGCGGGGGGGCCTTAGATACGCAGTATTTT. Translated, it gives CASSHHTSGGALDTQYF.

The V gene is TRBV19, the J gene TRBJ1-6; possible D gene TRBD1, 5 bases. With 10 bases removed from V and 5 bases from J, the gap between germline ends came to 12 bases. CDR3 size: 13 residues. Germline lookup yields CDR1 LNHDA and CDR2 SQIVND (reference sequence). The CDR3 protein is CATGDGDNSPLHF. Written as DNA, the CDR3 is TGTGCCACGGGGGACGGGGATAATTCACCCCTCCACTTT. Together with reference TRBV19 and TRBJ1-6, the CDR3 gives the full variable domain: DGGITQSPKYLFRKEGQNVTLSCEQNLNHDAMYWYRQDPGQGLRLIYYSQIVNDFQKGDIAEGYSVSREKKESFPLTVTSAQKNPTAFYLCATGDGDNSPLHFGNGTRLTVT.

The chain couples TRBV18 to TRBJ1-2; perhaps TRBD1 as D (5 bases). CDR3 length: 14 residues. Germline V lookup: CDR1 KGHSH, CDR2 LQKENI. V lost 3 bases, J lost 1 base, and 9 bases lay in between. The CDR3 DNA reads TGTGCCAGCTCACCGCAGGGCTTTAACTATGGCTACACCTTC. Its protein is CASSPQGFNYGYTF.

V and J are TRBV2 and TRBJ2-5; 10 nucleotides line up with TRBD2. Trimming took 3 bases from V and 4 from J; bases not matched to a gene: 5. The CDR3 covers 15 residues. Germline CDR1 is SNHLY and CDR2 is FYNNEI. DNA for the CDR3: TGTGCCAGCAGTGATAGGGGACTAGCGACAGAGACCCAGTACTTC. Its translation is CASSDRGLATETQYF.

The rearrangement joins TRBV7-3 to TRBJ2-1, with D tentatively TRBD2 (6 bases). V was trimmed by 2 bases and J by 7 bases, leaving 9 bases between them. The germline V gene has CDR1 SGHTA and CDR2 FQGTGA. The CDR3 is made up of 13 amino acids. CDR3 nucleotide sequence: TGTGCCAGCAGCTTAGAGGGGAGGAATGAGCAGTTCTTC. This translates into CASSLEGRNEQFF.

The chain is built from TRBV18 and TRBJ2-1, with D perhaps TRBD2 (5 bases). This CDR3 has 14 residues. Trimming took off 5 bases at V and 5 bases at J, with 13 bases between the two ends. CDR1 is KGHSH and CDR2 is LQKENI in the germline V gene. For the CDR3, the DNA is TGTGCCAGCTCAACGCGATCCGGGGACAATGAGCAGTTCTTC. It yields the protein CASSTRSGDNEQFF.

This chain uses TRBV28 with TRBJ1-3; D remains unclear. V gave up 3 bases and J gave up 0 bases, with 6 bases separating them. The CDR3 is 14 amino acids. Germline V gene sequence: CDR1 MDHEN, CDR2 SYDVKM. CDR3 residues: CASSFRGSGNTIYF. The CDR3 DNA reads TGTGCCAGCAGTTTCCGGGGCTCTGGAAACACCATATATTTT.

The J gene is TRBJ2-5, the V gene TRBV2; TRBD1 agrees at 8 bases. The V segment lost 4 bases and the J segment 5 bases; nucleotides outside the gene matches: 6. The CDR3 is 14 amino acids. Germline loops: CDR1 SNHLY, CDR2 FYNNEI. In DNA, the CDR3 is TGTGCCAGCAGTGGGACAGGGAATACGGAGACCCAGTACTTC. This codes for CASSGTGNTETQYF.

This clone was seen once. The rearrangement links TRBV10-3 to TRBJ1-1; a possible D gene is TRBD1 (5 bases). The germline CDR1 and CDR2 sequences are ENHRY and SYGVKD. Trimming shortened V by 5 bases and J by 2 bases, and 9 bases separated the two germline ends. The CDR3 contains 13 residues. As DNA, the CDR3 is TGTGCCATCAGTTTAGACAGCAACACTGAAGCTTTCTTT. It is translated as CAISLDSNTEAFF.

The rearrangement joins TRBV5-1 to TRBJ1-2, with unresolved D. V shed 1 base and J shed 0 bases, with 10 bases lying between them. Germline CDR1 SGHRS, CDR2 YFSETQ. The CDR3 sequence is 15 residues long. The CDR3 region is CASSLSVGANYGYTF. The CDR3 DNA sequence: TGCGCCAGCAGCTTGAGTGTCGGTGCTAACTATGGCTACACCTTC.

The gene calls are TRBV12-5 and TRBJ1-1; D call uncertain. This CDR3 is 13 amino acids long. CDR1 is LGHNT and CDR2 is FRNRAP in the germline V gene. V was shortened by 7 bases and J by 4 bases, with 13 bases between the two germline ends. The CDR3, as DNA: TGTGCTAGTGTTATCTCCTCGGGCACTGAAGCTTTCTTT. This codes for CASVISSGTEAFF.

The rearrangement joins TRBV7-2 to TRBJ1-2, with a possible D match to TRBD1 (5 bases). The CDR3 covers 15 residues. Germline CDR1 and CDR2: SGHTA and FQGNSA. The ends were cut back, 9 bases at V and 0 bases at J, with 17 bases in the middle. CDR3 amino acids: CASHPTAGPNYGYTF. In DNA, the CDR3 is TGTGCCAGTCACCCGACGGCAGGGCCTAACTATGGCTACACCTTC.

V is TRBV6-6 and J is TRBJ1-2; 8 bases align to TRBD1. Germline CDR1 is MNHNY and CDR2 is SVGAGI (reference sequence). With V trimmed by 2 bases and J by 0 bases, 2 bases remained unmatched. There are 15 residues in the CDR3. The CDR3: CASSYQQGANYGYTF. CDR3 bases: TGTGCCAGCAGTTACCAACAGGGGGCTAACTATGGCTACACCTTC.

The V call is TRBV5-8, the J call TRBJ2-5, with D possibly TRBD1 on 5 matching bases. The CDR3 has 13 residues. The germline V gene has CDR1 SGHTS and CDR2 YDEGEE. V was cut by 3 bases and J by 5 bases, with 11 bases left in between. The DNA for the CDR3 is TGTGCCAGCAGCTCACAGGACCCGGAGACCCAGTACTTC. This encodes CASSSQDPETQYF.

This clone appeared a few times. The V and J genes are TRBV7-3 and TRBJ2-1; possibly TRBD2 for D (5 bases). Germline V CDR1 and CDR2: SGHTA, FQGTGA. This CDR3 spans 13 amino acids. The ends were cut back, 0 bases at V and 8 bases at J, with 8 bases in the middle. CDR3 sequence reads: CASSLTRAHEQFF. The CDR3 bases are TGTGCCAGCAGCTTAACGCGGGCGCATGAGCAGTTCTTC.

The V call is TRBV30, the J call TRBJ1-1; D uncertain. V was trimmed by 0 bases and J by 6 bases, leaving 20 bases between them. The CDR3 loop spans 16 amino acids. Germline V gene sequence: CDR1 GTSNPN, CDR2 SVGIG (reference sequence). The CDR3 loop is CAWSVRGRGVRAEAFF. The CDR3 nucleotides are TGTGCCTGGAGTGTACGAGGACGGGGAGTTCGGGCTGAAGCTTTCTTT.

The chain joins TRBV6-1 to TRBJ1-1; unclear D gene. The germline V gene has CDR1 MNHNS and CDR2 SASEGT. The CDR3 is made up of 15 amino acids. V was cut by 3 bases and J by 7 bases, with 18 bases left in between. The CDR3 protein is CASSDRVPVSDEAFF. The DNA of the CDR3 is TGTGCCAGCAGTGACCGGGTCCCTGTATCGGATGAAGCTTTCTTT.

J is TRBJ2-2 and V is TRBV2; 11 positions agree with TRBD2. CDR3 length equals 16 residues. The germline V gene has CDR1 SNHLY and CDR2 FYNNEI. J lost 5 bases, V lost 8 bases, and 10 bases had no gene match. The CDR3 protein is CASGGSGGAQTGELFF. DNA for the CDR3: TGTGCCAGCGGAGGTAGCGGGGGGGCCCAGACCGGGGAGCTGTTTTTT.

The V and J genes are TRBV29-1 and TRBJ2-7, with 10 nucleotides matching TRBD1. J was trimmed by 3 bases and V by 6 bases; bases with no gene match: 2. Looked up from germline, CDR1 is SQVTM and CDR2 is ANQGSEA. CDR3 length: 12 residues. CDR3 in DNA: TGCAGCGTATGGACAGGGGGCTACGAGCAGTACTTC. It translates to CSVWTGGYEQYF.

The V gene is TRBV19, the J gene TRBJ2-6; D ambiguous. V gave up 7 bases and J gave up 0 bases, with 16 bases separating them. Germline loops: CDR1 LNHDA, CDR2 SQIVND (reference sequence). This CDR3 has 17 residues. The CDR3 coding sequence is TGTGCCAGTATCCCGACTGCAACGCTCTCTGGGGCCAACGTCCTGACTTTC. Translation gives CASIPTATLSGANVLTF.

The CDR3 DNA follows: TGTGCCAGTAGTGGAAGGAGCCCGGCCGGGGAGCTGTTTTTT. It encodes CASSGRSPAGELFF. This chain connects TRBV19 to TRBJ2-2; D gene unclear. CDR3 length equals 14 residues. V lost 5 bases and J 6 bases, leaving 13 bases between the germline ends. CDR1 and CDR2 (germline): LNHDA, SQIVND (reference sequence). Together with reference TRBV19 and TRBJ2-2, the CDR3 gives the full variable domain: DGGITQSPKYLFRKEGQNVTLSCEQNLNHDAMYWYRQDPGQGLRLIYYSQIVNDFQKGDIAEGYSVSREKKESFPLTVTSAQKNPTAFYLCASSGRSPAGELFFGEGSRLTVL.

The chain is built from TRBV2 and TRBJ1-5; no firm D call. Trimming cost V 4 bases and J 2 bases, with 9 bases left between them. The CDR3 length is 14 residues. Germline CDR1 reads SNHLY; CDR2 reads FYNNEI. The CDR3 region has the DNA TGTGCCAGCAGTGTACAGATGGGCAATCAGCCCCAGCATTTT. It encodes CASSVQMGNQPQHF.

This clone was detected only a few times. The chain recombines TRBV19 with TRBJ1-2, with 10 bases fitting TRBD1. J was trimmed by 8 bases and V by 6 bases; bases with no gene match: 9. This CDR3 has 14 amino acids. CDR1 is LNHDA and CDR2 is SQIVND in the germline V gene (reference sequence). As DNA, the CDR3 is TGTGCCAGTAGCACTGGGACAGGGGAAGACGGCTACACCTTC. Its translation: CASSTGTGEDGYTF.